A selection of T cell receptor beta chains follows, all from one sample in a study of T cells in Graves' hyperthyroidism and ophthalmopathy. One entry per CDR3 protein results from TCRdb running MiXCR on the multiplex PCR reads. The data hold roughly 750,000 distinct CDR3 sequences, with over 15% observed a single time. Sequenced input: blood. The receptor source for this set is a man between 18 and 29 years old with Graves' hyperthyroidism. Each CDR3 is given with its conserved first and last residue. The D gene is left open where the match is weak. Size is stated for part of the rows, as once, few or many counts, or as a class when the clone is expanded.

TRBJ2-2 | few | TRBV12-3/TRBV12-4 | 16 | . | CASSSIAEANTGELFF | TGTGCCAGCAGTTCTATAGCTGAAGCGAACACCGGGGAGCTGTTTTTT
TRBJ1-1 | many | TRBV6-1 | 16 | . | CASSELWEGVSTEAFF | TGTGCCAGCAGTGAACTTTGGGAGGGCGTGAGCACTGAAGCTTTCTTT
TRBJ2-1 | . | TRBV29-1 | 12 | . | CSVEEGRNEQFF | TGCAGCGTTGAAGAAGGTCGCAATGAGCAGTTCTTC
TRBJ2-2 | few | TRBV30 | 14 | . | CASHRASQSGELFF | TGTGCCTCCCACCGGGCTAGCCAATCCGGGGAGCTGTTTTTT
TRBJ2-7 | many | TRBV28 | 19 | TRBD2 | CASSLTGHPGLAHLYEQYF | TGTGCCAGCAGTTTGACGGGGCACCCAGGACTAGCACACCTCTACGAGCAGTACTTC
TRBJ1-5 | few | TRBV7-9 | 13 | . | CASSLDEYQPQHF | TGTGCCAGCAGCTTAGATGAGTACCAGCCCCAGCATTTT
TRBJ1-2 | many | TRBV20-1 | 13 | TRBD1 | CSAGTGAGYGYTF | TGCAGTGCCGGGACAGGGGCCGGCTATGGCTACACCTTC
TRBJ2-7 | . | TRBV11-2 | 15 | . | CASSLGRGVVYEQYF | TGTGCCAGCAGCTTGGGTAGAGGGGTTGTGTACGAGCAGTACTTC
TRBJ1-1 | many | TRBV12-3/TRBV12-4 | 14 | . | CASSRRTGDTEAFF | TGTGCCAGCAGCCGGAGGACGGGGGACACTGAAGCTTTCTTT
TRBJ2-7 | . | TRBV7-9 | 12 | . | CASTRDRGEQYF | TGTGCCAGCACCCGAGACAGAGGCGAGCAGTACTTC
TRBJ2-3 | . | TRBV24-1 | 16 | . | CATSDPLTVTGDTQYF | TGTGCCACCAGTGACCCCCTGACAGTAACAGGAGATACGCAGTATTTT
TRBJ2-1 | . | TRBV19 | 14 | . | CASSLRRVLNEQFF | TGTGCCAGTAGCCTCAGGCGGGTCTTAAATGAGCAGTTCTTC
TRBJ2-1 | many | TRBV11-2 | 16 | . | CASSLGLSGPYNEQFF | TGTGCCAGCAGCTTAGGACTTAGCGGCCCTTACAATGAGCAGTTCTTC
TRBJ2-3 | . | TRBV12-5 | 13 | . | CASGLSGADTQYF | TGTGCTAGTGGTTTGTCCGGGGCAGATACGCAGTATTTT
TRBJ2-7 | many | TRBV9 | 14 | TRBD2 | CASSAGTSLNEQYF | TGTGCCAGCAGCGCCGGGACTAGCCTCAACGAGCAGTACTTC
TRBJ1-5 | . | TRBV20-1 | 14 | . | CSAKDGNSNQPQHF | TGCAGTGCTAAGGACGGTAATAGCAATCAGCCCCAGCATTTT
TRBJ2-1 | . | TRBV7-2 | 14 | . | CASSEFSSYNEQFF | TGTGCCAGCAGTGAGTTTAGCTCCTACAATGAGCAGTTCTTC